Only one count was recorded for the clone carrying this T cell receptor (beta chain). The antigen remains undetermined. Germline V CDR1 and CDR2: SGHNT, YYREEE (reference sequence). This CDR3 region has 16 residues. V was trimmed by 4 bases and J by 3 bases, leaving 17 bases between them. The data are from a study of radiotherapy plus CTLA-4 blockade in lung cancer. Study background: Disease control was achieved by 31% of patients, and objective responses by about 17%. Study-level points and caveats: Radiotherapy with ipilimumab was followed by blood expansion of tumor-derived clones. Best predicting response, reportedly, were early blood T cell clone dynamics, with interferon-beta.

Those with chemo-refractory metastatic non-small-cell lung cancer were treated with focal radiation combined with CTLA-4 blockade using ipilimumab. Sequencing was performed with immunoSEQ multiplex PCR; in TCRdb, only in-frame clones are kept and a portion is missing. The sample holds about 51,000 clones, 70% to 80% seen once. The source was peripheral blood, collected from a patient treated with radiotherapy plus ipilimumab. The V and J genes are TRBV5-4 and TRBJ2-1; TRBD2 might be the D (6 bases). This TCR derives from a human donor with non-small cell lung cancer who had a complete response to radiotherapy plus ipilimumab. This chain's CDR3 is CASSRLGSGNYNEQFF. The CDR3, as DNA: TGTGCCAGCAGCCGGTTGGGTAGCGGAAACTACAATGAGCAGTTCTTC.